Listed here are 17 T cell receptor beta chains from one sample, sequenced in a study of blood T cell repertoires in COVID-19. Some clones are missing from TCRdb's copy, which holds only in-frame ones; the method was immunoSEQ multiplex PCR. The table lists under 150,000 clones, approximately 83% of them singletons, with 9.5% to 10% in the top ten. Material for sequencing was peripheral blood. These TCRs come from a man aged 35 to 55 with active or convalescent COVID-19.

The chain uses TRBV6-5 and TRBJ2-7; 7 bases are shared with TRBD1. The CDR3 runs to 13 residues. The germline V gene has CDR1 MNHEY and CDR2 SVGAGI. V shed 8 bases and J 3 bases; nucleotides not matched to a gene: 7. The CDR3 spells CASRTGSGYEQYF. The CDR3 bases are TGTGCCAGCCGGACAGGCTCCGGCTACGAGCAGTACTTC.

The chain uses TRBV2 and TRBJ1-1; possible D gene TRBD1, 6 bases. This CDR3 has 14 residues. Per the germline V gene, CDR1 is SNHLY and CDR2 is FYNNEI. V shed 8 bases and J shed 4 bases, with 17 bases lying between them. In nucleotides, the CDR3 is TGTGCCAGCCTCCGGGGGGCGGGTGGCACTGAAGCTTTCTTT. Its translation: CASLRGAGGTEAFF.

V usage is TRBV6-2 or TRBV6-3 and J usage is TRBJ1-6; D is ambiguous. Per the germline V gene, CDR1 is MNHEY and CDR2 is SVGEGT. V was shortened by 6 bases and J by 0 bases, with 12 bases between the two germline ends. This CDR3 is 16 amino acids long. The CDR3 region is CASSTGKRSYNSPLHF. The CDR3 region has the DNA TGTGCCAGCAGCACCGGGAAACGCTCCTATAATTCACCCCTCCACTTT.

The V and J genes are TRBV6-2 or TRBV6-3 and TRBJ2-4, with D hard to call. From germline, CDR1 is MNHEY and CDR2 SVGEGT. Trimming left V 3 bases short and J 9 bases short, with 18 bases between. The CDR3 runs to 15 residues. CDR3: CASSYSIGGLGIQYF. The DNA of the CDR3 is TGTGCCAGCAGTTATTCGATTGGCGGTCTAGGCATTCAGTACTTC.

This clone has just a few counts. The chain couples TRBV20-1 to TRBJ1-2; D is unclear. V was shortened by 6 bases and J by 8 bases, with 13 bases between the two germline ends. Germline assignment: CDR1 DFQATT and CDR2 SNEGSKA (reference sequence). This CDR3 has 11 residues. CDR3 DNA: TGCAGTGCCGTGACGGGGTACGGCTACACCTTC. Translating gives CSAVTGYGYTF.

This rearrangement joins TRBV12-3 or TRBV12-4 to TRBJ1-1; no firm D call. The V and J ends lost 1 base and 0 bases respectively, with 3 bases between them. The CDR3 covers 13 residues. Here the CDR3 reads CASSLVVNTEAFF. In nucleotides, the CDR3 is TGTGCCAGCAGTTTAGTAGTGAACACTGAAGCTTTCTTT.

This clone has a single count. This chain joins TRBV2 and TRBJ2-1; D is perhaps TRBD2 (6 bases). The germline CDR1 and CDR2 sequences are SNHLY and FYNNEI. The CDR3 loop spans 12 amino acids. Trimming took off 3 bases at V and 8 bases at J, with 8 bases between the two ends. The CDR3 DNA follows: TGTGCCAGCAGTGAGACTAGTTATGAGCAGTTCTTC. Translating gives CASSETSYEQFF.

V and J are TRBV6-5 and TRBJ2-4; the match to TRBD1 covers 8 bases. CDR1 and CDR2 from the germline V gene are MNHEY and SVGAGI. With 5 bases clipped from V and 5 bases from J, the junction kept 8 bases outside the gene matches. The CDR3 is made up of 15 amino acids. The CDR3 is CASSTDRGAQNIQYF. CDR3 sequence (DNA): TGTGCCAGCAGTACTGACAGGGGAGCTCAAAACATTCAGTACTTC.

The chain combines TRBV2 with TRBJ1-1, with D unclear. Per the germline V gene, CDR1 is SNHLY and CDR2 is FYNNEI. CDR3 length: 14 residues. V lost 5 bases to trimming and J lost 1 base, with 11 bases between them. CDR3 nucleotides: TGTGCCAGCAGTCGGTCGGAGAAGAACACTGAAGCTTTCTTT. Its protein is CASSRSEKNTEAFF.

This clone was seen a single time. The chain is built from TRBV11-2 and TRBJ2-7; 7 bases match TRBD1. The length of the CDR3 is 13 residues. CDR1 and CDR2 from the germline V gene are SGHAT and FQNNGV. The V segment lost 5 bases and the J segment 2 bases; nucleotides outside the gene matches: 3. Written as DNA, the CDR3 is TGTGCCAGCAGCATCGGACAGGCCTACGAGCAGTACTTC. Translated, it gives CASSIGQAYEQYF.

This clone has a single count. The genes are TRBV11-2 and TRBJ2-7, with D hard to call. The germline gives CDR1 SGHAT, CDR2 FQNNGV. CDR3 length: 13 residues. V dropped 4 bases and J dropped 1 base, with 8 bases sitting between them. The CDR3 protein is CASSSLWSYEQYF. In DNA, the CDR3 is TGTGCCAGCAGCTCCCTATGGTCCTACGAGCAGTACTTC.

This clone showed up just once. V gene TRBV12-5 combines with J gene TRBJ1-6; D gene ambiguous. This CDR3 has 19 amino acids. The V end lost 2 bases, the J end lost 0 bases, and 17 bases lay between the germline ends. Germline values: CDR1 LGHNT, CDR2 FRNRAP. The CDR3 sequence is CASGLPTDFFNSYNSPLHF. The CDR3, as DNA: TGTGCTAGTGGTTTGCCAACGGACTTTTTCAACTCCTATAATTCACCCCTCCACTTT.

The V call is TRBV6-5, the J call TRBJ2-7; maybe TRBD2 (5 bases). V was clipped by 3 bases and J by 5 bases, with 11 bases between them. The V gene's germline CDR1 is MNHEY and CDR2 SVGAGI. CDR3 length: 13 residues. CDR3 loop: CASSYRGSHEQYF. CDR3 nucleotides: TGTGCCAGCAGTTATCGAGGGAGCCACGAGCAGTACTTC.

V usage is TRBV7-2 and J usage is TRBJ1-3; 7 nucleotides agree with TRBD1. Germline CDR1 SGHTA, CDR2 FQGNSA. With V trimmed by 4 bases and J by 4 bases, 4 bases remained unmatched. CDR3 length: 14 residues. DNA for the CDR3: TGTGCCAGCAGCTCAACGGACAGGGGAAACACCATATATTTT. Amino acid sequence: CASSSTDRGNTIYF.

The genes are TRBV21-1 and TRBJ1-4; whether TRBD1, the table's D call, matches the DNA was not checked. TRBV21-1 is given as a pseudogene. This CDR3 has 18 amino acids. The CDR3 sequence is CASSKDRDRVSLNEKLFF. In DNA form, the CDR3 reads TGTGCCAGCAGCAAAGACCGGGACAGGGTCTCCCTTAATGAAAAACTGTTTTTT.

This clone has more than one count but fewer than ten. The rearrangement uses TRBV7-9 and TRBJ1-6; TRBD1 might be the D (5 bases). CDR1 is SEHNR, CDR2 FQNEAQ, per germline (reference sequence). V shed 6 bases and J shed 10 bases, with 16 bases lying between them. The CDR3 is 14 amino acids. This chain's CDR3 is CASSQDRPVSPLHF. The CDR3 DNA is TGTGCCAGCAGTCAAGACAGACCGGTCTCACCCCTCCACTTT. Combining the CDR3 with reference TRBV7-9 and TRBJ1-6 gives the whole variable domain DTGVSQNPRHKITKRGQNVTFRCDPISEHNRLYWYRQTLGQGPEFLTYFQNEAQLEKSRLLSDRFSAERPKGSFSTLEIQRTEQGDSAMYLCASSQDRPVSPLHFGNGTRLTVT.

The J gene is TRBJ1-1, the V gene TRBV6-4; D unclear. Between the trimmed V and J ends, which lost 4 bases and 4 bases, there was a span of 4 bases. Per the germline V gene, CDR1 is MRHNA and CDR2 is SNTAGT. CDR3 length: 11 residues. CDR3 nucleotides: TGTGCCAGCAGTGCTAGCACTGAAGCTTTCTTT. The encoded protein is CASSASTEAFF.